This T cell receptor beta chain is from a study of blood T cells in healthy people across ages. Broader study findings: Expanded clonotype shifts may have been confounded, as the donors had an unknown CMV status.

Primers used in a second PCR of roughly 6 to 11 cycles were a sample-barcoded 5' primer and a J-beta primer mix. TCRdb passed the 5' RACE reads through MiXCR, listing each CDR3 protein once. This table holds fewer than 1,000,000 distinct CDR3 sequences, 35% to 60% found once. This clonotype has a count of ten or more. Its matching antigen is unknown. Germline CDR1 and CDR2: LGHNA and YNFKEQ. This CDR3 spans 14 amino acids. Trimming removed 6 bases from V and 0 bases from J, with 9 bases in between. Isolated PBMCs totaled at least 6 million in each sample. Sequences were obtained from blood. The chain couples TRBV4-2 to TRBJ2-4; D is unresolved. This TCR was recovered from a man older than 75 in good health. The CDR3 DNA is TGTGCCAGCAGGCAGACTTTAGCCAAAAACATTCAGTACTTC. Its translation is CASRQTLAKNIQYF.